The 5 T cell receptor beta chains reported below all come from one sample, sequenced in a study of T-cell memory formation after mild COVID-19. TCRdb re-called the 5' RACE reads with MiXCR, one entry per CDR3 protein. The repertoire includes about 360,000 distinct CDR3 sequences, roughly 13% of them detected once, and about 20% sits in the top ten. Sequenced material: PBMCs or a T cell subset sorted from them (not recorded which). The receptor set was obtained from a man between 18 and 29 years old who had mild COVID-19 (a few samples of this study predate the infection). Cell type and time point are not known.

V usage is TRBV12-3 or TRBV12-4 and J usage is TRBJ2-7; TRBD2 agrees at 14 bases. V lost 6 bases, J lost 3 bases, and 4 bases stayed unmatched. CDR3 length equals 15 residues. Written as DNA, the CDR3 is TGTGCCAGCAGCGTCGGGACTAGCGGGGGCTACGAGCAGTACTTC. It specifies CASSVGTSGGYEQYF.

This clonotype occurred many times. V is TRBV5-4 and J is TRBJ2-2, with TRBD1 matching over 7 bases. V gave up 2 bases and J gave up 5 bases; unmatched junction bases: 9. Germline V gives CDR1 SGHNT, CDR2 YYREEE (reference sequence). This CDR3 spans 16 amino acids. The CDR3 nucleotides are TGTGCCAGCAGCTTCCCGGACAGGAACCCGACCGGGGAGCTGTTTTTT. Residues: CASSFPDRNPTGELFF. Looking up the rest from reference TRBV5-4 and TRBJ2-2 gives the full variable domain: ETGVTQSPTHLIKTRGQQVTLRCSSQSGHNTVSWYQQALGQGPQFIFQYYREEENGRGNFPPRFSGLQFPNYSSELNVNALELDDSALYLCASSFPDRNPTGELFFGEGSRLTVL.

The rearrangement links TRBV6-1 to TRBJ2-1; TRBD1 matches at 9 bases. This CDR3 contains 12 residues. The germline V gene encodes CDR1 MNHNS and CDR2 SASEGT. Trimming took 7 bases from V and 11 from J; bases not matched to a gene: 6. CDR3 protein: CASIKTGGKQFF. The DNA for the CDR3 is TGTGCCAGCATTAAGACAGGGGGGAAGCAGTTCTTC.

The CDR3 loop is CASGLQGGYSNQPQHF. DNA of the CDR3: TGTGCCAGCGGGTTACAGGGGGGATATAGCAATCAGCCCCAGCATTTT. The rearrangement uses TRBV27 and TRBJ1-5, with 8 bases matching TRBD1. Per germline, CDR1 MNHEY and CDR2 SMNVEV (reference sequence). The CDR3 sequence is 16 residues long. Trimming took 8 bases from V and 0 from J; bases not matched to a gene: 9.

The chain employs TRBV15 and TRBJ2-7; 7 nucleotides align to TRBD1. The CDR3 runs to 16 residues. CDR1 is LNHNV, CDR2 YYDKDF, per germline (reference sequence). After removal of 5 bases from V and 2 bases from J, the junction contained 12 bases not matched to a gene. The DNA of the CDR3 is TGTGCCACCAGCGATAATCGTGGGACAGTTCCCTACGAGCAGTACTTC. It specifies CATSDNRGTVPYEQYF.